This passage covers 32 T cell receptor beta chains from one sample sequenced in a study of cytomegalovirus exposure and HLA in healthy donors. Profiled with immunoSEQ multiplex PCR; TCRdb holds only in-frame clones, not every one. Among about 170,000 clones listed, around nine tenths were seen once. The sequenced material came from PBMCs. The origin of the receptors is a man between 18 and 35 years old in good health and CMV-seropositive.

This clone has a single count. The V call is TRBV5-1, the J call TRBJ1-2; D is unclear. CDR3 length: 14 residues. The V gene lost 4 bases and the J gene lost 2 bases, with 12 bases spanning the gap. Germline V gene data show CDR1 as SGHRS and CDR2 as YFSETQ. This CDR3 is CASSLETGNYGYTF. DNA for the CDR3: TGCGCCAGCAGCCTAGAGACTGGGAACTATGGCTACACCTTC.

V gene TRBV7-9 combines with J gene TRBJ2-7; 7 positions match TRBD1. This CDR3 has 13 amino acids. In germline, CDR1 is SEHNR, CDR2 FQNEAQ (reference sequence). The J segment lost 2 bases and the V segment lost 4 bases, leaving 2 bases of the junction unmatched. The CDR3, as DNA: TGTGCCAGCAGCTACGGACAGGCCTACGAGCAGTACTTC. This codes for CASSYGQAYEQYF.

The genes are TRBV7-9 and TRBJ2-1; D not resolved. The germline gives CDR1 SEHNR, CDR2 FQNEAQ (reference sequence). The ends were cut back, 4 bases at V and 7 bases at J, with 11 bases in the middle. The CDR3 has 13 residues. For the CDR3, the DNA is TGTGCCAGCAGCTCCCGTCCGTTAAATGAGCAGTTCTTC. Its translation: CASSSRPLNEQFF.

V usage is TRBV4-3 and J usage is TRBJ2-2; 8 bases are a match to TRBD1. In germline, CDR1 is LGHNA, CDR2 YSLEER. The CDR3 has 15 residues. V shed 3 bases, J shed 4 bases, and the junction held 4 bases outside the gene matches. Written as DNA, the CDR3 is TGCGCCAGCAGCCAGGCAGGGGGCCTCACCGGGGAGCTGTTTTTT. Amino acid sequence: CASSQAGGLTGELFF.

The chain recombines TRBV7-9 with TRBJ2-2, with 9 bases identical to TRBD2. The CDR3 consists of 15 residues. Germline values: CDR1 SEHNR, CDR2 FQNEAQ (reference sequence). After removal of 8 bases from V and 6 bases from J, the junction contained 10 bases not matched to a gene. The CDR3 DNA sequence: TGTGCCAGCCGGTCGACGCGGGGGGGCCCCGGGGAGCTGTTTTTT. It specifies CASRSTRGGPGELFF.

Only a few counts were recorded for this clone. The J gene is TRBJ2-7, the V gene TRBV2, with D uncertain. CDR1 is SNHLY and CDR2 is FYNNEI in the germline V gene. V was pared by 4 bases and J by 1 base, with 8 bases between. There are 13 residues in the CDR3. The CDR3 region has the DNA TGTGCCAGCAGTGTTGGGCCATCCTACGAGCAGTACTTC. Residues: CASSVGPSYEQYF.

This chain joins TRBV7-3 and TRBJ2-7; 8 positions agree with TRBD2. Germline trimming cut 2 bases from V and 3 bases from J; bases unmatched to any gene: 6. Germline CDR1 reads SGHTA; CDR2 reads FQGTGA. CDR3 length equals 15 residues. The CDR3 loop reads CASSLAGGNVYEQYF. CDR3 bases: TGTGCCAGCAGCTTAGCGGGAGGAAACGTCTACGAGCAGTACTTC.

This sequence joins TRBV10-3 and TRBJ2-1; 7 positions agree with TRBD1. Germline loops: CDR1 ENHRY, CDR2 SYGVKD. The CDR3 runs 12 residues. V trimming: 11 bases; J trimming: 4 bases; junction bases outside the gene matches: 5. As DNA, the CDR3 is TGTGCCGCCGGACAGGTATACAATGAGCAGTTCTTC. Translated: CAAGQVYNEQFF.

The chain links TRBV19 to TRBJ1-6; perhaps TRBD1 as D (6 bases). Germline V gene data show CDR1 as LNHDA and CDR2 as SQIVND (reference sequence). Trimming stripped 4 bases from V and 0 bases from J, with 13 bases between. The CDR3 is 17 amino acids. CDR3: CASSTGAQGSYNSPLHF. In DNA, the CDR3 is TGTGCCAGTAGTACAGGTGCACAGGGCTCCTATAATTCACCCCTCCACTTT.

This rearrangement joins TRBV18 to TRBJ1-2; D remains ambiguous. V was shortened by 2 bases and J by 5 bases, with 12 bases between the two germline ends. CDR1 is KGHSH, CDR2 LQKENI, per germline. The CDR3 has 14 amino acids. The CDR3 is CASSPTGRRYGYTF. The DNA for the CDR3 is TGTGCCAGCTCACCAACGGGGAGGAGGTATGGCTACACCTTC.

As concerns this clone: Other nucleotide sequences in the sample specify the same CDR3. The J gene is TRBJ1-5, the V gene TRBV9; TRBD1 matches at 11 bases. CDR3 length: 14 residues. Germline assignment: CDR1 SGDLS and CDR2 YYNGEE. V was clipped by 4 bases and J by 5 bases; unmatched bases: 2. CDR3 protein: CASSLGQGDQPQHF. The CDR3 DNA follows: TGTGCCAGCAGCTTGGGACAGGGGGATCAGCCCCAGCATTTT.

This chain links TRBV15 with TRBJ2-3, with 11 bases lining up with TRBD2. The junction had 13 bases not matched to a gene; V was cut back by 9 bases and J by 5 bases. The germline V gene has CDR1 LNHNV and CDR2 YYDKDF (reference sequence). The CDR3 length is 16 residues. CDR3 in DNA: TGTGCCACTCGGCCACTAGCGGGAGCCCAGGGAGATACGCAGTATTTT. As protein: CATRPLAGAQGDTQYF. The variable domain in full, completed from reference TRBV15 and TRBJ2-3, reads DAMVIQNPRYQVTQFGKPVTLSCSQTLNHNVMYWYQQKSSQAPKLLFHYYDKDFNNEADTPDNFQSRRPNTSFCFLDIRSPGLGDTAMYLCATRPLAGAQGDTQYFGPGTRLTVL.

The chain links TRBV9 to TRBJ1-1, with 10 bases that match TRBD1. The V and J ends lost 4 bases and 6 bases, in that order; junction bases with no gene match: 18. Looked up from germline, CDR1 is SGDLS and CDR2 is YYNGEE. CDR3 size: 18 residues. CDR3 DNA sequence: TGTGCCAGCAGCCTGAGCGGTTTTCCGGGACAGGGGTCCCCTGAAGCTTTCTTT. Encoded protein: CASSLSGFPGQGSPEAFF.

In this sample, this clone turned up a few times. The chain employs TRBV7-3 and TRBJ2-1; TRBD1 agrees at 8 bases. V trimming: 2 bases; J trimming: 5 bases; junction bases outside the gene matches: 5. This CDR3 is 15 amino acids long. Germline V lookup: CDR1 SGHTA, CDR2 FQGTGA. CDR3 sequence: CASSLSGTGNNEQFF. Written as DNA, the CDR3 is TGTGCCAGCAGCTTATCCGGGACAGGAAACAATGAGCAGTTCTTC.

This chain uses TRBV18 with TRBJ2-6; 7 positions agree with TRBD1. The germline CDR1 and CDR2 sequences are KGHSH and LQKENI. J was trimmed by 1 base and V by 2 bases; bases with no gene match: 5. The CDR3 length is 17 residues. The CDR3 nucleotides are TGTGCCAGCTCACCAGGACAGGTTTTATCTGGGGCCAACGTCCTGACTTTC. It yields the protein CASSPGQVLSGANVLTF. The whole variable domain, remainder taken from reference TRBV18 and TRBJ2-6, is NAGVMQNPRHLVRRRGQEARLRCSPMKGHSHVYWYRQLPEEGLKFMVYLQKENIIDESGMPKERFSAEFPKEGPSILRIQQVVRGDSAAYFCASSPGQVLSGANVLTFGAGSRLTVL.

This chain uses TRBV7-9 with TRBJ2-3, with D perhaps matching TRBD1 (5 bases). Germline CDR1 SEHNR, CDR2 FQNEAQ (reference sequence). The germline V and J ends were trimmed by 3 bases and 6 bases, with 13 bases remaining between them. The CDR3 is made up of 14 amino acids. The DNA of the CDR3 is TGTGCCAGCAGCTTCGAAGCTGGGGCCGATACGCAGTATTTT. Protein sequence: CASSFEAGADTQYF.

This chain links TRBV7-2 with TRBJ2-6, with D uncertain. Looked up from germline, CDR1 is SGHTA and CDR2 is FQGNSA. Trimming pared 5 bases from V and 0 bases from J, leaving 8 bases between. This CDR3 comprises 15 residues. CDR3 DNA: TGTGCCAGCAGCCTGGCCCCCTCTGGGGCCAACGTCCTGACTTTC. Its translation is CASSLAPSGANVLTF.

The chain combines TRBV7-2 with TRBJ2-3; a weak D match, TRBD1 (7 bases). The V gene lost 1 base and the J gene lost 6 bases, with 17 bases spanning the gap. Germline V CDR1 and CDR2: SGHTA, FQGNSA. The CDR3 sequence is 16 residues long. The CDR3 DNA is TGTGCCAGCAGCTTAGTGAGGACAGGTGGGGGGGATACGCAGTATTTT. Translation gives CASSLVRTGGGDTQYF.

This clone was counted a few times. Sequence at one end of the junction differs from germline and may be a read error. The chain carries TRBV4-1 and TRBJ1-4; a weak D match, TRBD1 (5 bases). This CDR3 is 13 amino acids long. Looked up from germline, CDR1 is MGHRA and CDR2 is YSYEKL. The CDR3 protein is CASSQVYQQEISF. CDR3 sequence (DNA): TGCGCCAGCAGCCAAGTTTATCAACAGGAGATAAGCTTT.

In the case of this clone: The junction differs from germline at one of its ends, possibly a read error. The chain joins TRBV19 to TRBJ1-4; D uncertain. There are 13 residues in the CDR3. Germline V gives CDR1 LNHDA, CDR2 SQIVND (reference sequence). CDR3 amino acids: CATGVKSNEKLFF. In nucleotides, the CDR3 is TGTGCCACCGGGGTCAAAAGTAATGAAAAGCTGTTTTTT.

This clone has only a few counts. The junction does not match germline at one end; this may be a read error. The chain is built from TRBV7-7 and TRBJ1-1; D might be TRBD1 (5 bases). The CDR3 is 13 residues long. CDR1 and CDR2 from the germline V gene are SSHAT and FNYEAQ (reference sequence). The chain's CDR3 is CASSPGGAAEAFF. The CDR3 coding sequence is TGTGCTAGCAGTCCCGGAGGGGCGGCTGAAGCTTTCTTT. Using reference TRBV7-7 and TRBJ1-1 for the parts outside the CDR3, the full variable domain is GAGVSQSPRYKVTKRGQDVTLRCDPISSHATLYWYQQALGQGPEFLTYFNYEAQPDKSGLPSDRFSAERPEGSISTLTIQRTEQRDSAMYRCASSPGGAAEAFFGQGTRLTVV.

The rearrangement joins TRBV7-2 to TRBJ1-6; 7 bases map to TRBD1. This CDR3 is 14 amino acids long. Germline loops: CDR1 SGHTA, CDR2 FQGNSA. V was pared by 5 bases and J by 7 bases, with 5 bases of the junction left unmatched. The chain's CDR3 is CASSTGTENSPLHF. CDR3 DNA: TGTGCCAGCAGCACCGGGACAGAAAATTCACCCCTCCACTTT. The full variable domain, with the rest looked up from reference TRBV7-2 and TRBJ1-6, is GAGVSQSPSNKVTEKGKDVELRCDPISGHTALYWYRQSLGQGLEFLIYFQGNSAPDKSGLPSDRFSAERTGGSVSTLTIQRTQQEDSAVYLCASSTGTENSPLHFGNGTRLTVT.

This clone was counted a single time. The genes are TRBV5-1 and TRBJ2-1; 11 nucleotides line up with TRBD2. J gave up 0 bases and V 2 bases, and 1 base lay outside the gene matches. Germline V gene lookup returns CDR1 SGHRS and CDR2 YFSETQ. The CDR3 runs to 16 residues. The DNA of the CDR3 is TGCGCCAGCAGCTTACTAGCGGGAGACTCCTACAATGAGCAGTTCTTC. Translating it yields CASSLLAGDSYNEQFF.

This clone has a single count. The chain links TRBV5-1 to TRBJ1-1, with D perhaps TRBD1 (5 bases). CDR1 is SGHRS and CDR2 is YFSETQ in the germline V gene. This CDR3 is built from 16 residues. V was pared by 1 base and J by 0 bases, with 13 bases between. The CDR3 nucleotides are TGCGCCAGCAGCTTGTTACAGACAGCGATGAACACTGAAGCTTTCTTT. Translating gives CASSLLQTAMNTEAFF.

The chain has TRBV5-6 and TRBJ2-6, with 9 bases identical to TRBD1. Germline loops: CDR1 SGHDT, CDR2 YYEEEE. The CDR3 runs 18 residues. With V trimmed by 5 bases and J by 0 bases, 9 bases remained unmatched. CDR3 protein: CASSYRDRAISGANVLTF. The CDR3 DNA sequence: TGTGCCAGCAGTTACCGGGACAGGGCCATCTCTGGGGCCAACGTCCTGACTTTC.

The chain employs TRBV5-6 and TRBJ1-1, with 7 bases that match TRBD1. The trim removed 4 bases at V and 5 bases at J, leaving 11 bases unmatched. CDR1 SGHDT and CDR2 YYEEEE come from the germline V gene. This CDR3 is 15 amino acids long. This CDR3 reads CASSEGGPLNTEAFF. Written as DNA, the CDR3 is TGTGCCAGCAGCGAAGGGGGCCCATTAAATACTGAAGCTTTCTTT. Combining the CDR3 with reference TRBV5-6 and TRBJ1-1 gives the whole variable domain DAGVTQSPTHLIKTRGQQVTLRCSPKSGHDTVSWYQQALGQGPQFIFQYYEEEERQRGNFPDRFSGHQFPNYSSELNVNALLLGDSALYLCASSEGGPLNTEAFFGQGTRLTVV.

J is TRBJ2-2 and V is TRBV5-1; 12 bases align to TRBD1. The CDR3 contains 18 residues. Looked up from germline, CDR1 is SGHRS and CDR2 is YFSETQ. Trimming cost V 2 bases and J 0 bases; bases outside gene matches: 5. The CDR3 loop reads CASSFPGTGGSNTGELFF. The CDR3 nucleotides are TGCGCCAGCAGCTTTCCGGGGACAGGGGGCTCGAACACCGGGGAGCTGTTTTTT. Variable domain in full (rest from reference TRBV5-1 and TRBJ2-2): KAGVTQTPRYLIKTRGQQVTLSCSPISGHRSVSWYQQTPGQGLQFLFEYFSETQRNKGNFPGRFSGRQFSNSRSEMNVSTLELGDSALYLCASSFPGTGGSNTGELFFGEGSRLTVL.

V is TRBV19 and J is TRBJ2-2, with D possibly matching TRBD2 (7 bases). The CDR3 loop spans 14 amino acids. Germline CDR1 and CDR2: LNHDA and SQIVND (reference sequence). V was shortened by 6 bases and J by 7 bases, with 15 bases between the two germline ends. CDR3 region: CASRAGAWSGELFF. CDR3 bases: TGTGCCAGTAGGGCGGGGGCCTGGAGCGGGGAGCTGTTTTTT.

The chain has TRBV7-6 and TRBJ2-5; a possible D gene is TRBD1 (5 bases). From germline, CDR1 is SGHVS and CDR2 FNYEAQ. Trimming left V 1 base short and J 2 bases short, with 11 bases between. This CDR3 comprises 15 residues. CDR3 sequence (DNA): TGTGCCAGCAGCTTAGTCGACAGAACGCAAGAGACCCAGTACTTC. Translating it yields CASSLVDRTQETQYF. Based on the CDR3 plus reference TRBV7-6 and TRBJ2-5, the full variable domain is GAGVSQSPRYKVTKRGQDVALRCDPISGHVSLYWYRQALGQGPEFLTYFNYEAQQDKSGLPNDRFSAERPEGSISTLTIQRTEQRDSAMYRCASSLVDRTQETQYFGPGTRLLVL.

The chain has TRBV9 and TRBJ2-1; 7 bases fit TRBD2. Germline V gene data show CDR1 as SGDLS and CDR2 as YYNGEE. Trimming took 3 bases from V and 7 from J; bases not matched to a gene: 13. The CDR3 spans 16 residues. DNA of the CDR3: TGTGCCAGCAGCGCCGGGGGTAGCGGGTACCAAAATGAGCAGTTCTTC. As protein: CASSAGGSGYQNEQFF.

The chain joins TRBV11-3 to TRBJ2-3, with 8 bases fitting TRBD1. V gave up 5 bases and J gave up 0 bases; unmatched junction bases: 4. CDR3 size: 15 residues. The germline CDR1 and CDR2 sequences are SGHNT and YENEEA. The CDR3 loop is CASSTGQASTDTQYF. CDR3 sequence (DNA): TGTGCCAGCAGCACGGGACAGGCTAGCACAGATACGCAGTATTTT.

The genes are TRBV28 and TRBJ2-7; D gene uncertain. With 2 bases removed from V and 4 bases from J, the gap between germline ends came to 9 bases. From germline, CDR1 is MDHEN and CDR2 SYDVKM. The CDR3 covers 13 residues. The CDR3 spells CASSLGPAYEQYF. The CDR3 nucleotides read TGTGCCAGCAGTTTAGGTCCCGCGTACGAGCAGTACTTC.